This T cell receptor beta chain was identified during a study of CD8+ T cells in alopecia areata. As the sequencing template, cDNA was produced by extracting RNA and reverse transcribing it. Sequencing used immunoSEQ multiplex PCR; TCRdb keeps in-frame clones, though not all of them. Of around 100,000 clones in the sample, more than 65% were seen once. Germline V gene sequence: CDR1 SEHNR, CDR2 FQNEAQ (reference sequence). The CDR3 is 18 residues long. V was trimmed by 1 base and J by 2 bases, leaving 20 bases between them. Treatment reported: oral pan-JAK inhibitor, 5-10 mg twice daily. V gene TRBV7-9 combines with J gene TRBJ1-1; tentative D call: TRBD1 (5 bases). This material consisted of CD8+ T cells sorted from blood, taken at week 44, from a patient treated with tofacitinib. The clonotype comes from a human donor with alopecia areata. The DNA for the CDR3 is TGTGCCAGCAGCTTAGGCGCAGGGTCCCAAACCCCTAACACTGAAGCTTTCTTT. It codes for CASSLGAGSQTPNTEAFF.